Following are 14 T cell receptor beta chains from one sample sequenced in a study of shared clonotypes between healthy human individuals. The repertoire was sequenced with immunoSEQ multiplex PCR; TCRdb's copy has only in-frame clones and lacks some. The sample holds about 2.4 million clones, roughly 93% seen once. The sequenced sample was naive CD4+ T cells from PBMCs. Subset: CD45RA+ positively selected. These receptors were taken from a man between 18 and 29 years old in good health. Some clones in this sample may be carry-over from other donors' samples.

The chain joins TRBV6-5 to TRBJ2-7, with 12 bases aligning to TRBD1. V shed 8 bases, J shed 7 bases, and the junction held 12 bases outside the gene matches. In germline, CDR1 is MNHEY, CDR2 SVGAGI. This CDR3 spans 15 amino acids. The CDR3 coding sequence is TGTGCCAGCGTAAGCCGGGACAGGGGGCATCGTGAGCAGTACTTC. This sequence encodes CASVSRDRGHREQYF.

The rearrangement joins TRBV5-1 to TRBJ2-1, with TRBD2 identical over 8 bases. The germline V gene has CDR1 SGHRS and CDR2 YFSETQ. CDR3 length: 15 residues. Here the CDR3 DNA reads TGCGCACACAGTAGCGGGAAAGTCTCCTACAATGAGCAGTTCTTC. Amino acids: CAHSSGKVSYNEQFF.

Points on this clone: Other nucleotide sequences in the sample specify the same CDR3. The J gene is TRBJ2-7, the V gene TRBV14; TRBD1 matches at 7 bases. V trimming: 1 base; J trimming: 2 bases; junction bases outside the gene matches: 5. CDR3 size: 15 residues. CDR1 and CDR2 (germline): SGHDN, FVKESK. This chain's CDR3 is CASSQGGQGAYEQYF. The CDR3 DNA follows: TGTGCCAGCAGCCAAGGGGGGCAGGGGGCCTACGAGCAGTACTTC.

This clone has a single count. V is TRBV28 and J is TRBJ1-2, with 8 bases lining up with TRBD1. The CDR3 spans 16 residues. CDR1 and CDR2 from the germline V gene are MDHEN and SYDVKM. The junction had 11 bases not matched to a gene; V was cut back by 4 bases and J by 4 bases. CDR3 DNA sequence: TGTGCCAGCAGTTCCCCCCAGGGGGCGAGGTCCTATGGCTACACCTTC. Translating gives CASSSPQGARSYGYTF.

The chain recombines TRBV9 with TRBJ1-2; weak D call: TRBD1 (5 bases). The CDR3 is 16 amino acids. Germline CDR1 SGDLS, CDR2 YYNGEE. V lost 4 bases to trimming and J lost 2 bases, with 18 bases between them. The CDR3 DNA sequence: TGTGCCAGCAGCCTGACTCCCTCCGGGGCAAACTATGGCTACACCTTC. Its translation: CASSLTPSGANYGYTF.

The chain combines TRBV28 with TRBJ1-1, with 8 positions matching TRBD1. J lost 5 bases, V lost 3 bases, and 5 bases had no gene match. Germline V gene lookup returns CDR1 MDHEN and CDR2 SYDVKM. The CDR3 spans 14 residues. The CDR3 DNA is TGTGCCAGCAGTTTTTCAGGACAGGGAACTGAAGCTTTCTTT. Protein sequence: CASSFSGQGTEAFF. Full variable domain (remainder filled in from reference TRBV28 and TRBJ1-1): DVKVTQSSRYLVKRTGEKVFLECVQDMDHENMFWYRQDPGLGLRLIYFSYDVKMKEKGDIPEGYSVSREKKERFSLILESASTNQTSMYLCASSFSGQGTEAFFGQGTRLTVV.

In its sample, this clone was seen a few times. The chain combines TRBV28 with TRBJ1-2; 9 bases are shared with TRBD1. CDR1 and CDR2 from the germline V gene are MDHEN and SYDVKM. The junction had 7 bases not matched to a gene; V was cut back by 6 bases and J by 2 bases. The CDR3 has 15 amino acids. Here the CDR3 reads CASRVQGAPNYGYTF. As DNA, the CDR3 is TGTGCCAGCAGGGTACAGGGGGCTCCAAACTATGGCTACACCTTC.

The CDR3 DNA reads as TGTGCCAGCAGCTTTAGCCGGGCAGATACGCAGTATTTT. It codes for CASSFSRADTQYF. The rearrangement uses TRBV7-8 and TRBJ2-3; D gene unclear. In germline, CDR1 is SGHVS, CDR2 FQNEAQ. V was trimmed by 3 bases and J by 4 bases, leaving 8 bases between them. The CDR3 sequence is 13 residues long.

The chain joins TRBV27 to TRBJ1-2; possibly TRBD1 for D (5 bases). The V gene's germline CDR1 is MNHEY and CDR2 SMNVEV (reference sequence). Trimming shortened V by 6 bases and J by 0 bases, and 17 bases separated the two germline ends. The CDR3 runs to 16 residues. The CDR3 is CASSRDTGTANYGYTF. The CDR3, as DNA: TGTGCCAGCAGCAGGGATACCGGGACGGCTAACTATGGCTACACCTTC.

This rearrangement joins TRBV15 to TRBJ2-3; 7 positions agree with TRBD2. The germline gives CDR1 LNHNV, CDR2 YYDKDF (reference sequence). The ends lost 4 bases at V and 1 base at J; junction bases unmatched: 5. This CDR3 has 15 amino acids. The CDR3 nucleotides read TGTGCCACCAGCAAAACTAGCGCCCGCACAGATACGCAGTATTTT. The encoded protein is CATSKTSARTDTQYF.

Regarding this clone: The sample contains more than one DNA sequence encoding this CDR3. This chain links TRBV29-1 with TRBJ2-1, with 8 bases identical to TRBD2. CDR3 size: 15 residues. Germline trimming cut 3 bases from V and 3 bases from J; bases unmatched to any gene: 7. Germline CDR1 is SQVTM and CDR2 is ANQGSEA. CDR3 sequence reads: CSVEVRAGGYNEQFF. CDR3 DNA: TGCAGCGTTGAGGTTAGGGCGGGAGGCTACAATGAGCAGTTCTTC.

V usage is TRBV2 and J usage is TRBJ1-3, with D uncertain. Trimming pared 7 bases from V and 0 bases from J, leaving 16 bases between. CDR1 and CDR2 (germline): SNHLY, FYNNEI. CDR3 size: 16 residues. The CDR3 DNA reads TGTGCCAGCAAGTTAGCCGGGCTCGACTCTGGAAACACCATATATTTT. This translates into CASKLAGLDSGNTIYF. Full variable domain (rest looked up from reference TRBV2 and TRBJ1-3): EPEVTQTPSHQVTQMGQEVILRCVPISNHLYFYWYRQILGQKVEFLVSFYNNEISEKSEIFDDQFSVERPDGSNFTLKIRSTKLEDSAMYFCASKLAGLDSGNTIYFGEGSWLTVV.

DNA of the CDR3: TGTGCCAGCAGCACACCCCTGACACGCGGGAGGGCCTCAGATACGCAGTATTTT. Protein sequence: CASSTPLTRGRASDTQYF. The V gene is TRBV7-2, the J gene TRBJ2-3; 9 bases line up with TRBD2. V was pared by 5 bases and J by 4 bases, with 16 bases of the junction left unmatched. Per germline, CDR1 SGHTA and CDR2 FQGNSA. The CDR3 covers 18 residues.

The rearrangement joins TRBV5-1 to TRBJ2-3; D gene ambiguous. Germline lookup yields CDR1 SGHRS and CDR2 YFSETQ. The CDR3 has 15 residues. Trimming took off 3 bases at V and 4 bases at J, with 15 bases between the two ends. This chain's CDR3 is CASSSGWVAADTQYF. The CDR3 coding sequence is TGCGCCAGCAGCTCCGGATGGGTGGCGGCAGATACGCAGTATTTT.